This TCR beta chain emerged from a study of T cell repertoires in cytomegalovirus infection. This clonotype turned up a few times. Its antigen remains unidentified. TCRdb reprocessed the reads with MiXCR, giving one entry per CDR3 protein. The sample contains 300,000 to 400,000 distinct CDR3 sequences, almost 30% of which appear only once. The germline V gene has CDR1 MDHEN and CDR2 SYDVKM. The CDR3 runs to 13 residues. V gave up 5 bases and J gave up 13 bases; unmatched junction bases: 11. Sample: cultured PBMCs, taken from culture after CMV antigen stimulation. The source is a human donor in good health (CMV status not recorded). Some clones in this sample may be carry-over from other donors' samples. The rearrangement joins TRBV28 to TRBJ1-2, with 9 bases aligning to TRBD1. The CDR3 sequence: CASSGTGSPRSTF. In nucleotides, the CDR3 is TGTGCCAGCAGTGGGACAGGGTCCCCTAGGAGCACCTTC.